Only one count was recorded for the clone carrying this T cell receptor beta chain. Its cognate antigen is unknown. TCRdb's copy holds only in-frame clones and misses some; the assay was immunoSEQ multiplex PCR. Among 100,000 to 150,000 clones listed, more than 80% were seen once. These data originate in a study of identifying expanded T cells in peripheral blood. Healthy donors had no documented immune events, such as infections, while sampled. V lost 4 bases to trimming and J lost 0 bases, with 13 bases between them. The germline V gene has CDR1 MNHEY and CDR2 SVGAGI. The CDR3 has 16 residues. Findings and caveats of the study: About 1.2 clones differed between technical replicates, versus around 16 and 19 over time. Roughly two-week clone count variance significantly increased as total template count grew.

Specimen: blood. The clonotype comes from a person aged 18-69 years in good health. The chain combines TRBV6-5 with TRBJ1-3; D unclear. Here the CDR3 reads CASSSVRQSSGNTIYF. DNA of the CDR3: TGTGCCAGCAGTTCGGTACGGCAGAGCTCTGGAAACACCATATATTTT.